These T cell receptor beta chains were read from a single sample in a study of CD8 T cells in Susac syndrome. Each CDR3 protein gets one entry after TCRdb re-called the immunoSEQ multiplex PCR reads with MiXCR. The sample has 55,000 to 70,000 distinct CDR3 sequences, around 93% seen once; the top ten hold 0.24%. Sequencing used CD8+ T cells from PBMCs. The receptor source for this set is a human donor in good health. Each CDR3 is given with its conserved first and last residue. A D gene is named only where the DNA matches it firmly. Expanded clones are given a class, and other clones once, few, many or no size at all.

TRBV6-1,NA,NA,TRBJ2-1,CASRLGQSSYNEQFF,TGTGCCAGCAGGTTAGGGCAGAGCTCCTACAATGAGCAGTTCTTC
TRBV29-1,NA,NA,TRBJ1-4,CSVEGQATNEKLFF,TGCAGCGTTGAGGGACAAGCAACTAATGAAAAACTGTTTTTT
TRBV4-2,NA,NA,TRBJ2-3,CASGGRGAGHPSTDTQYF,TGTGCCAGCGGTGGAAGGGGGGCAGGGCACCCTAGCACAGATACGCAGTATTTT
TRBV30,TRBD2,NA,TRBJ2-3,CAWSASGGLLDTQYF,TGTGCCTGGAGTGCCAGCGGGGGACTCCTAGATACGCAGTATTTT
TRBV5-1,TRBD1,NA,TRBJ2-1,CASNPTGGRYNEQFF,TGCGCCAGCAACCCTACAGGGGGCCGCTACAATGAGCAGTTCTTC
TRBV5-1,NA,NA,TRBJ2-1,CASSMGNEQFF,TGCGCCAGCAGTATGGGTAATGAGCAGTTCTTC
TRBV30,NA,NA,TRBJ1-1,CAWTHIRATEAFF,TGTGCCTGGACGCATATCCGGGCCACTGAAGCTTTCTTT
TRBV20-1,NA,once,TRBJ1-1,CSARDFWTQGGNTEAFF,TGCAGTGCTAGAGACTTCTGGACCCAGGGAGGGAACACTGAAGCTTTCTTT
TRBV19,NA,NA,TRBJ1-1,CAGTKGGDTEAFF,TGTGCCGGAACGAAGGGAGGAGACACTGAAGCTTTCTTT
TRBV30,NA,NA,TRBJ1-2,CAWRRGVNGYTF,TGTGCCTGGAGGAGAGGGGTCAATGGCTACACCTTC
TRBV27,NA,once,TRBJ1-6,CASAASSYNSPLHF,TGTGCCAGCGCTGCCAGCTCCTATAATTCACCCCTCCACTTT
TRBV20-1,TRBD2,NA,TRBJ2-3,CSARGEAGLPGPTDTQYF,TGCAGTGCTAGAGGTGAAGCGGGGCTCCCGGGGCCCACAGATACGCAGTATTTT
TRBV3-1,NA,NA,TRBJ2-5,CASSQDPFLAETQYF,TGTGCCAGCAGCCAAGACCCCTTTCTTGCGGAGACCCAGTACTTC
TRBV6-4,NA,once,TRBJ1-1,CASSEDTTNTEAFF,TGTGCCAGCAGTGAGGACACGACGAACACTGAAGCTTTCTTT
TRBV4-2,NA,NA,TRBJ2-7,CASSQVTGNEQYF,TGTGCCAGCAGCCAAGTAACCGGGAACGAGCAGTACTTC
TRBV30,TRBD2,NA,TRBJ2-1,CACDAGTSGEYQYNEQFF,TGTGCCTGCGACGCCGGGACTAGCGGAGAGTATCAATACAATGAGCAGTTCTTC
TRBV7-2,NA,NA,TRBJ1-5,CASSLEGGYSNQPQHF,TGTGCCAGCAGCTTAGAAGGTGGTTATAGCAATCAGCCCCAGCATTTT
TRBV14,NA,NA,TRBJ2-1,CASSQGAELNEQFF,TGTGCCAGCAGCCAAGGGGCAGAACTCAATGAGCAGTTCTTC
TRBV12-3/TRBV12-4,TRBD1,once,TRBJ1-5,CACNRGRGQPQHF,TGTGCCTGCAACAGGGGAAGGGGGCAGCCCCAGCATTTT
TRBV9,TRBD1,NA,TRBJ1-4,CASSPPGDRAEKLFF,TGTGCCAGCAGCCCCCCCGGGGACAGGGCTGAAAAACTGTTTTTT
TRBV7-9,NA,NA,TRBJ1-3,CASSSTLSGNTIYF,TGTGCCAGCAGTTCGACCCTCTCTGGAAACACCATATATTTT
TRBV28,NA,NA,TRBJ2-1,CASSDLDQPYNEQFF,TGTGCCAGCAGCGACTTAGACCAACCCTACAATGAGCAGTTCTTC
TRBV29-1,TRBD2,NA,TRBJ2-2,CSVEGLAGGRSGELFF,TGCAGCGTCGAGGGACTAGCGGGGGGGCGGTCCGGGGAGCTGTTTTTT
TRBV7-2,NA,NA,TRBJ1-1,CASSLSSGAADLGTEAFF,TGTGCCAGCAGCTTAAGTAGCGGCGCGGCAGACCTTGGGACTGAAGCTTTCTTT
TRBV24-1,NA,NA,TRBJ2-2,CATKDSNTGELFF,TGTGCTACCAAGGACTCCAACACCGGGGAGCTGTTTTTT
TRBV2,TRBD1,NA,TRBJ2-7,CASSEWQGANEQYF,TGTGCCAGCAGTGAATGGCAGGGGGCGAACGAGCAGTACTTC
TRBV27,NA,NA,TRBJ2-7,CASSPGGIYEQYF,TGTGCCAGCAGTCCAGGTGGGATCTACGAGCAGTACTTC
TRBV28,NA,NA,TRBJ1-1,CASGPGRQVTEAFF,TGTGCCAGCGGCCCTGGGCGTCAGGTCACTGAAGCTTTCTTT
TRBV6-6,NA,NA,TRBJ1-5,CASKVGGAPNQPQHF,TGTGCCAGCAAGGTCGGAGGGGCACCCAATCAGCCCCAGCATTTT
TRBV19,TRBD2,NA,TRBJ2-5,CASSGGGPRDQSF,TGTGCCAGTAGTGGCGGGGGACCAAGAGACCAAAGCTTC
TRBV7-9,NA,NA,TRBJ2-3,CASSLEWRGRFLDTQYF,TGTGCCAGCAGCTTAGAGTGGAGGGGGCGGTTTTTAGATACGCAGTATTTT
TRBV7-9,NA,NA,TRBJ2-2,CASRLLTGELFF,TGTGCCAGCAGGTTACTCACCGGGGAGCTGTTTTTT
TRBV25-1,NA,NA,TRBJ1-2,CASSARDEGANYGYTF,TGTGCCAGCAGTGCTAGGGACGAGGGGGCTAACTATGGCTACACCTTC
TRBV12-3/TRBV12-4,NA,NA,TRBJ2-1,CASGILGGAPDNEQFF,TGTGCCAGCGGTATCCTGGGGGGGGCCCCGGACAATGAGCAGTTCTTC
TRBV28,NA,NA,TRBJ2-7,CASSSTGTEAYEQYF,TGTGCCAGCAGTTCGACCGGGACGGAGGCCTACGAGCAGTACTTC
TRBV5-4,TRBD1,few,TRBJ2-7,CASSLGQGDYEQYF,TGTGCCAGCAGCTTGGGGCAGGGGGACTACGAGCAGTACTTC
TRBV4-2,NA,NA,TRBJ1-1,CASSPQPGKLNTEAFF,TGTGCCAGCAGCCCCCAACCAGGGAAATTGAACACTGAAGCTTTCTTT
TRBV5-8,NA,NA,TRBJ2-1,CASSYGSVVGSEQFF,TGTGCCAGCAGCTATGGGAGCGTAGTTGGTAGTGAGCAGTTCTTC
TRBV3-1,NA,NA,TRBJ2-5,CASSLSGELYQETQYF,TGTGCCAGCAGCCTTAGCGGCGAACTGTACCAAGAGACCCAGTACTTC
TRBV3-1,NA,NA,TRBJ2-1,CASSQGGRNEQFF,TGTGCCAGCAGCCAAGGGGGCAGAAATGAGCAGTTCTTC
TRBV7-2,NA,NA,TRBJ2-1,CASSSRWRNEQFF,TGTGCCAGCAGCTCTAGGTGGAGAAATGAGCAGTTCTTC
TRBV4-3,TRBD2,NA,TRBJ2-1,CASSQEGTSGGASSSYNEQFF,TGCGCCAGCAGCCAAGAAGGGACTAGCGGGGGGGCTTCGAGCTCCTACAATGAGCAGTTCTTC
TRBV4-1,NA,once,TRBJ1-1,CASSPARGADTEAFF,TGCGCCAGCAGCCCGGCGAGGGGCGCAGACACTGAAGCTTTCTTT
TRBV27,NA,NA,TRBJ2-1,CASSSGVGTHEQFF,TGTGCCAGCAGTTCCGGTGTGGGGACGCATGAGCAGTTCTTC